This TCR beta chain was profiled in a study of CD8+ T cells in alopecia areata. Alopecia areata patients provided lesional scalp punch biopsies and peripheral blood, both collected for the study. PBMCs served as the source from which CD4+ and CD8+ T cells were sorted. Sequencing templates came from extracted RNA that was reverse transcribed into cDNA. Profiling relied on immunoSEQ multiplex PCR, and the TCRdb table lists in-frame clones only, not all of them. The sample holds over 95,000 clones, around 45% seen once. Comment on this clone: Its antigen is not known.

Study-wide findings and caveats: In lesional scalp, particularly from alopecia totalis/universalis, clonality was higher than in normal scalp.

The sample comprised CD4+ T cells sorted from blood. The receptor was isolated from a human donor with alopecia areata.

The CDR3 DNA sequence: TGTGCCAGCAGTGGGGGCAGGAAGGACTTTCAAGAGACCCAGTACTTC. Translating it yields CASSGGRKDFQETQYF. The gene calls are TRBV21-1 and TRBJ2-5; TRBD1, the D gene given by the table, was not confirmed from the DNA. TRBV21-1 is given as a pseudogene. This CDR3 contains 16 residues.